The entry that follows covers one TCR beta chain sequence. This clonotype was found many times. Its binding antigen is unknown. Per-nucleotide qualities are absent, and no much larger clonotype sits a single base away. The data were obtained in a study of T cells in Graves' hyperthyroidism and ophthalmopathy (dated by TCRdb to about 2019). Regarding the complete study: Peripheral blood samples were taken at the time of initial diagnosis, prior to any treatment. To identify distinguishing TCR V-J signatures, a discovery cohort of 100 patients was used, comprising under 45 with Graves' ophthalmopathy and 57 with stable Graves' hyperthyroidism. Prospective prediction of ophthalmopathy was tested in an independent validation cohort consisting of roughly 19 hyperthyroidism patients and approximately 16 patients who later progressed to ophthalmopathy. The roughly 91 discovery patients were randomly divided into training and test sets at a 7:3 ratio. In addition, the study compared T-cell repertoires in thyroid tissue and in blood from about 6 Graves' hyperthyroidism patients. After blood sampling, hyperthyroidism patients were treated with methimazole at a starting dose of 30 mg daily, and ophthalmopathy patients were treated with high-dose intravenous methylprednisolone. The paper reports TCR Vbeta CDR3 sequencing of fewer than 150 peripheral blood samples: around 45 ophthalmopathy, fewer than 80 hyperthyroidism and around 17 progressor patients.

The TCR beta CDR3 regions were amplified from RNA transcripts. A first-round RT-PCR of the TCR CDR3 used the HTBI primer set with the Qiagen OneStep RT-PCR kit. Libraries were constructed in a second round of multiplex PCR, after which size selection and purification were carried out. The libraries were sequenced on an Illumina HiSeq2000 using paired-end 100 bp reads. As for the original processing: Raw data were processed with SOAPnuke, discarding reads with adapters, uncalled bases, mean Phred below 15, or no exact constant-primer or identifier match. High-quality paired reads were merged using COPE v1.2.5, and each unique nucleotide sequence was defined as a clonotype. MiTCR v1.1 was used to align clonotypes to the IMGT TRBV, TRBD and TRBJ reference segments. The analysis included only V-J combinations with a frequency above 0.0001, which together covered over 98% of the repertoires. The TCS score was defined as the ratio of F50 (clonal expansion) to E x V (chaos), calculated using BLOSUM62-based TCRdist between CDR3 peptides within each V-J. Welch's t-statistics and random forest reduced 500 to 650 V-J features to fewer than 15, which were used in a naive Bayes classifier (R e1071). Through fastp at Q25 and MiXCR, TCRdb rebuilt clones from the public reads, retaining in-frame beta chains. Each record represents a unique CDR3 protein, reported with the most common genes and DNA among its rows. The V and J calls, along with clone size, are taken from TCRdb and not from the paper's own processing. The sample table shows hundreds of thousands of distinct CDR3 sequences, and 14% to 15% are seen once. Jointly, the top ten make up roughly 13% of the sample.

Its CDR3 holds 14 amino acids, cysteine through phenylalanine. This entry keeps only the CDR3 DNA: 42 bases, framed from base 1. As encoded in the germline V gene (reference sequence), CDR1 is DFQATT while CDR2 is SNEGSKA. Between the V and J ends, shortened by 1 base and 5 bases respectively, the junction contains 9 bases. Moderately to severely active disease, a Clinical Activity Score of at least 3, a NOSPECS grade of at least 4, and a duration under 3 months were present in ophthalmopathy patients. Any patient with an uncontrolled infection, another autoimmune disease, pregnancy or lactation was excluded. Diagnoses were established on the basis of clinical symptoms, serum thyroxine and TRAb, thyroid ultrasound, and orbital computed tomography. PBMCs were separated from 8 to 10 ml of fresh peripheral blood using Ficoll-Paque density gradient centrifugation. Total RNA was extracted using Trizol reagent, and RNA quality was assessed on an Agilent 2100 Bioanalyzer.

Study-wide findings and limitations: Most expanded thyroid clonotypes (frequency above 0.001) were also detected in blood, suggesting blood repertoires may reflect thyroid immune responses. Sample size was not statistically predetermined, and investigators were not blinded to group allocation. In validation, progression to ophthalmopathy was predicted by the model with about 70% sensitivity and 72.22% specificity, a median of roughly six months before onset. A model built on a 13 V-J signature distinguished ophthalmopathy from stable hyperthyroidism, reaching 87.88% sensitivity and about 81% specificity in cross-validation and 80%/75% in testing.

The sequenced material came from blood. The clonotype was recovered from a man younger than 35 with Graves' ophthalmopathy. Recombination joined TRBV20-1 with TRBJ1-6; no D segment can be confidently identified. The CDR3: CSARVGNNNSPLHF. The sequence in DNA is TGCAGTGCTAGAGTGGGGAACAATAATTCACCCCTCCACTTT.